Given below is one T cell receptor beta chain in context. The sample comes from a study of blood T cell repertoires in COVID-19. Whole-study context: Samples came from the United States, Italy and Spain, spanning acute and convalescent COVID-19.

Patients from Seattle were sampled longitudinally, starting during active infection. Here immunoSEQ multiplex PCR was the method, and the copy in TCRdb shows in-frame clones only, minus some. The repertoire includes about 69,000 clones, 70% to 85% of them detected once, and 13% sits in the top ten. The sample taken for sequencing was peripheral blood. This sequence was found in a man aged 45-65 years with COVID-19, enrolled during active disease.

The CDR3 region is CASSEGGLAGETQYF. The CDR3 DNA follows: TGTGCCAGCAGTGAAGGGGGACTAGCCGGCGAGACCCAGTACTTC. The V gene is TRBV2, the J gene TRBJ2-5; TRBD2 matches at 9 bases. J was trimmed by 5 bases and V by 1 base; bases with no gene match: 5. The CDR3 loop spans 15 amino acids. The germline gives CDR1 SNHLY, CDR2 FYNNEI.